A single sample gave rise to the 8 T cell receptor beta chains below, sequenced in a study of OX40 agonist ivuxolimab in advanced cancers. Sequenced by immunoSEQ multiplex PCR; TCRdb stores in-frame clones only, minus some. The repertoire holds fewer than 120,000 clones, with about 92% as singletons. This material consisted of CD4+ or CD8+ T cells sorted from blood, taken in a trial of the OX40 agonist ivuxolimab. The source is an adult with an advanced solid tumor such as melanoma, head and neck, liver or kidney cancer.

This clone has more than one count but fewer than ten. The gene calls are TRBV25-1 and TRBJ1-2; D gene ambiguous. The CDR3 has 12 amino acids. Germline V gene data show CDR1 as MGHDK and CDR2 as SYGVNS. V lost 3 bases and J 8 bases, leaving 10 bases between the germline ends. CDR3 bases: TGTGCCAGCAGTGAGGAGGAAGGGGGCTACACCTTC. This gives the protein CASSEEEGGYTF.

J is TRBJ1-5 and V is TRBV7-9; D is ambiguous. Trimming cost V 1 base and J 0 bases, with 10 bases left between them. CDR1 and CDR2 from the germline V gene are SEHNR and FQNEAQ (reference sequence). This CDR3 has 16 residues. CDR3 sequence (DNA): TGTGCCAGCAGCTTAGGGGGAGGAAATAGCAATCAGCCCCAGCATTTT. It specifies CASSLGGGNSNQPQHF.

V gene TRBV10-3 combines with J gene TRBJ1-1; 7 bases are a match to TRBD1. The CDR3 loop spans 15 amino acids. CDR1 ENHRY and CDR2 SYGVKD come from the germline V gene. With 2 bases clipped from V and 11 bases from J, the junction kept 14 bases outside the gene matches. Here the CDR3 reads CAISEGGQRGSDAFF. CDR3 DNA: TGTGCCATCAGTGAGGGGGGACAGAGGGGAAGCGATGCTTTCTTT.

V usage is TRBV5-1 and J usage is TRBJ2-1; a weak D match, TRBD1 (5 bases). CDR3 length: 14 residues. From germline, CDR1 is SGHRS and CDR2 YFSETQ. V was pared by 3 bases and J by 4 bases, with 11 bases between. CDR3 coding DNA: TGCGCCAGCAGCTACCCCGACAGATACAATGAGCAGTTCTTC. It translates to CASSYPDRYNEQFF. The full variable domain, in which reference TRBV5-1 and TRBJ2-1 provide the parts outside the CDR3, is KAGVTQTPRYLIKTRGQQVTLSCSPISGHRSVSWYQQTPGQGLQFLFEYFSETQRNKGNFPGRFSGRQFSNSRSEMNVSTLELGDSALYLCASSYPDRYNEQFFGPGTRLTVL.

The rearrangement uses TRBV7-9 and TRBJ1-5; D perhaps matches TRBD1 (5 bases). There are 16 residues in the CDR3. The germline V gene has CDR1 SEHNR and CDR2 FQNEAQ (reference sequence). V was trimmed by 0 bases and J by 4 bases, leaving 13 bases between them. The CDR3 region is CASSLAQGSSNQPQHF. The CDR3 DNA follows: TGTGCCAGCAGCTTAGCGCAGGGATCATCTAATCAGCCCCAGCATTTT.

The genes are TRBV7-3 and TRBJ2-7; 7 bases fit TRBD1. This CDR3 spans 13 amino acids. Trimming took 5 bases from V and 5 from J; bases not matched to a gene: 6. Germline assignment: CDR1 SGHTA and CDR2 FQGTGA. The CDR3 DNA follows: TGTGCCAGCAGCCTCGACAGGGAAGACGAGCAGTACTTC. It codes for CASSLDREDEQYF.

V and J are TRBV11-2 and TRBJ2-5; 15 bases map to TRBD2. The CDR3 runs to 14 residues. V was clipped by 2 bases and J by 12 bases; unmatched bases: 4. Per germline, CDR1 SGHAT and CDR2 FQNNGV. CDR3 in amino acids: CASSLPRTSGREYF. CDR3 nucleotides: TGTGCCAGCAGCTTACCCCGGACTAGCGGGAGGGAGTACTTC.

The chain joins TRBV7-9 to TRBJ2-7; D is possibly TRBD1 (6 bases). The CDR3 extends over 13 amino acids. Germline CDR1 and CDR2: SEHNR and FQNEAQ (reference sequence). Trimming pared 10 bases from V and 5 bases from J, leaving 18 bases between. The CDR3 nucleotides read TGTGCCACCAGACGGACAGCGAACAACGAGCAGTACTTC. As protein: CATRRTANNEQYF.